This entry describes one TCR beta chain. CDR1 is SEHNR and CDR2 is FQNEAQ in the germline V gene (reference sequence). CDR3 length: 14 residues. Trimming left V 7 bases short and J 0 bases short, with 13 bases between. The hyperthyroidism patients had all been newly diagnosed, and their disease duration was under 2 months. Their ages ranged from 18 to 65 years. RNA transcripts were the template for amplifying TCR beta CDR3 regions. An initial round of RT-PCR targeting the TCR CDR3 relied on the HTBI primer set. TCRdb re-called the multiplex PCR reads with MiXCR, one entry per CDR3 protein. The repertoire holds hundreds of thousands of distinct CDR3 sequences, with 35% to 45% as singletons. This sample was taken from a study of T cells in Graves' hyperthyroidism and ophthalmopathy.

This rearrangement joins TRBV7-9 to TRBJ2-7, with D possibly being TRBD2 (5 bases). This TCR was sampled from a man aged 18 to 35 with Graves' hyperthyroidism. The specimen was blood. CDR3 nucleotides: TGTGCCAGCAACCCCTCGGAGGTCTCCTACGAGCAGTACTTC. Its protein product is CASNPSEVSYEQYF. The full variable domain, in which reference TRBV7-9 and TRBJ2-7 provide the parts outside the CDR3, is DTGVSQNPRHKITKRGQNVTFRCDPISEHNRLYWYRQTLGQGPEFLTYFQNEAQLEKSRLLSDRFSAERPKGSFSTLEIQRTEQGDSAMYLCASNPSEVSYEQYFGPGTRLTVT.